These 26 T cell receptor beta chains originate from one sample sequenced in a study of blood T cell repertoires in COVID-19. Profiling relied on immunoSEQ multiplex PCR, and the TCRdb table lists in-frame clones only, not all of them. The sample has 200,000 to 250,000 clones; around nine tenths are singletons. Sequencing input: peripheral blood. All receptors derive from a woman in her seventies with active or convalescent COVID-19.

The gene calls are TRBV15 and TRBJ1-1, with D possibly matching TRBD1 (6 bases). The germline V gene has CDR1 LNHNV and CDR2 YYDKDF (reference sequence). The V and J ends lost 5 bases and 8 bases respectively, with 15 bases between them. The CDR3 loop spans 13 amino acids. This CDR3 reads CATSARGGGEAFF. The CDR3 DNA sequence: TGTGCCACCAGCGCTAGGGGGGGCGGAGAAGCTTTCTTT.

The rearrangement links TRBV11-1 to TRBJ1-2; TRBD1 agrees at 7 bases. CDR1 and CDR2 from the germline V gene are SGHAT and FQDESV (reference sequence). This CDR3 region has 15 residues. V lost 5 bases, J lost 1 base, and 7 bases stayed unmatched. The CDR3 DNA follows: TGTGCCAGCAGCACCAGACAGGGAAATAACTATGGCTACACCTTC. Protein sequence: CASSTRQGNNYGYTF.

J is TRBJ2-1 and V is TRBV9; possible D gene TRBD2, 5 bases. CDR1 is SGDLS, CDR2 YYNGEE, per germline. The V gene lost 3 bases and the J gene lost 9 bases, with 19 bases spanning the gap. The CDR3 has 15 residues. The CDR3 sequence: CASSAGSDRTGEQFF. CDR3 DNA: TGTGCCAGCAGCGCGGGGTCGGACCGGACGGGTGAGCAGTTCTTC.

The chain links TRBV29-1 to TRBJ1-1, with 9 bases lining up with TRBD1. CDR1 SQVTM and CDR2 ANQGSEA come from the germline V gene. J was trimmed by 1 base and V by 6 bases; bases with no gene match: 15. The CDR3 runs 17 residues. The CDR3 loop reads CSVRSGQGLGWNTEAFF. The CDR3 DNA reads TGCAGCGTCCGATCGGGACAGGGACTAGGTTGGAACACTGAAGCTTTCTTT.

V is TRBV3-1 (or the pseudogene TRBV3-2) and J is TRBJ1-3; D remains ambiguous. The CDR3 extends over 14 amino acids. V lost 4 bases, J lost 0 bases, and 7 bases lay in between. From germline, CDR1 is LGHDT and CDR2 YNNKEL (reference sequence). Here the CDR3 DNA reads TGTGCCAGCAGCCCGCGTAACTCTGGAAACACCATATATTTT. It codes for CASSPRNSGNTIYF.

The chain employs TRBV7-9 and TRBJ2-5; 10 nucleotides line up with TRBD1. Germline V CDR1 and CDR2: SEHNR, FQNEAQ (reference sequence). CDR3 length: 13 residues. V was clipped by 4 bases and J by 8 bases; unmatched bases: 4. Written as DNA, the CDR3 is TGTGCCAGCAGCTCCGGACAGGGGGTAACCCAGTACTTC. Protein product: CASSSGQGVTQYF.

This clone was counted a single time. The chain is built from TRBV6-5 and TRBJ2-7; a possible D gene is TRBD2 (6 bases). Germline CDR1 reads MNHEY; CDR2 reads SVGAGI. The CDR3 is 16 residues long. The V end was cut by 4 bases, the J end by 1 base, with 17 bases between. The CDR3 protein is CASSSPGRGNSYEQYF. CDR3 DNA sequence: TGTGCCAGCAGTTCCCCCGGGAGAGGGAATTCCTACGAGCAGTACTTC.

This clone was found once. The chain carries TRBV4-3 and TRBJ2-7; TRBD1 is a possible D gene (5 bases). CDR3 length equals 14 residues. Germline V CDR1 and CDR2: LGHNA, YSLEER. Trimming left V 4 bases short and J 2 bases short, with 12 bases between. CDR3 residues: CASSPAGPPYEQYF. Written as DNA, the CDR3 is TGCGCCAGCAGCCCAGCAGGGCCGCCCTACGAGCAGTACTTC.

The CDR3 nucleotides are TGTGCCAGCAGTTACCTGGGGGGGTCGAACACTGAAGCTTTCTTT. It encodes CASSYLGGSNTEAFF. This chain uses TRBV6-6 with TRBJ1-1; TRBD1 might be the D (5 bases). There are 15 residues in the CDR3. CDR1 is MNHNY, CDR2 SVGAGI, per germline (reference sequence). V dropped 2 bases and J dropped 1 base, with 11 bases sitting between them.

V is TRBV2 and J is TRBJ1-5; 8 nucleotides agree with TRBD1. Germline V gene data show CDR1 as SNHLY and CDR2 as FYNNEI. The V and J ends lost 6 bases and 3 bases, in that order; junction bases with no gene match: 4. CDR3 length equals 14 residues. CDR3 DNA sequence: TGTGCCAGCAGGGCAGGGGGCGCCAATCAGCCCCAGCATTTT. Translating it yields CASRAGGANQPQHF.

V and J are TRBV24-1 and TRBJ1-1; no firm D call. V gave up 4 bases and J gave up 5 bases, with 10 bases separating them. From germline, CDR1 is KGHDR and CDR2 SFDVKD. This CDR3 region has 13 residues. CDR3 in DNA: TGTGCCACCAGTGAGCGGGGTGGGACTGAAGCTTTCTTT. Translating it yields CATSERGGTEAFF.

V and J are TRBV25-1 and TRBJ2-1, with 10 bases matching TRBD2. J gave up 3 bases and V 3 bases, and 5 bases lay outside the gene matches. The CDR3 is made up of 16 amino acids. Per the germline V gene, CDR1 is MGHDK and CDR2 is SYGVNS. CDR3 protein: CASSDLSSGGYNEQFF. The CDR3 nucleotides are TGTGCCAGCAGTGACCTATCTAGCGGGGGCTACAATGAGCAGTTCTTC.

The gene calls are TRBV19 and TRBJ1-1; D not resolved. This CDR3 region has 14 residues. Deletions cut 6 bases from V and 4 bases from J, with 15 bases between. Germline assignment: CDR1 LNHDA and CDR2 SQIVND (reference sequence). CDR3 amino acids: CASRQLTTGTEAFF. DNA for the CDR3: TGTGCCAGTAGGCAACTGACTACGGGCACTGAAGCTTTCTTT.

This chain uses TRBV4-1 with TRBJ2-7; D is perhaps TRBD2 (6 bases). V lost 0 bases, J lost 3 bases, and 12 bases lay in between. This CDR3 has 15 residues. Germline V gene sequence: CDR1 MGHRA, CDR2 YSYEKL. The CDR3 DNA is TGCGCCAGCAGCCAAGATCAGCGGGTCCGCTACGAGCAGTACTTC. This codes for CASSQDQRVRYEQYF.

Only a few counts were recorded for this clone. This chain links TRBV2 with TRBJ2-5, with TRBD1 matching 7 bases. V shed 9 bases, J shed 5 bases, and the junction held 6 bases outside the gene matches. From germline, CDR1 is SNHLY and CDR2 FYNNEI. The CDR3 is made up of 12 amino acids. CDR3 nucleotide sequence: TGTGCCAGTAATACAGGGGTGGAGACCCAGTACTTC. Encoded protein: CASNTGVETQYF.

The rearrangement links TRBV24-1 to TRBJ2-1, with 7 positions matching TRBD1. The CDR3 loop spans 15 amino acids. V lost 3 bases and J lost 4; bases outside the gene matches: 5. The V gene's germline CDR1 is KGHDR and CDR2 SFDVKD. DNA for the CDR3: TGTGCCACCAGTGATCCAAGACAGGGATACAATGAGCAGTTCTTC. Translating it yields CATSDPRQGYNEQFF.

The sample holds one count of this clone. This chain uses TRBV5-1 with TRBJ2-7; D not resolved. V gave up 0 bases and J gave up 4 bases, with 20 bases separating them. Germline CDR1 SGHRS, CDR2 YFSETQ. CDR3 length equals 17 residues. CDR3 in amino acids: CASSLASYSRLVYEQYF. Here the CDR3 DNA reads TGCGCCAGCAGCTTGGCCTCTTACTCGCGCCTAGTGTACGAGCAGTACTTC. Full variable domain (missing parts from reference TRBV5-1 and TRBJ2-7): KAGVTQTPRYLIKTRGQQVTLSCSPISGHRSVSWYQQTPGQGLQFLFEYFSETQRNKGNFPGRFSGRQFSNSRSEMNVSTLELGDSALYLCASSLASYSRLVYEQYFGPGTRLTVT.

The rearrangement uses TRBV9 and TRBJ1-2; 8 bases align to TRBD1. Germline trimming cut 3 bases from V and 5 bases from J; bases unmatched to any gene: 18. Per germline, CDR1 SGDLS and CDR2 YYNGEE. The CDR3 extends over 18 amino acids. DNA of the CDR3: TGTGCCAGCAGCGACCCAAAGGACAGGGTCGTATCACCTTATGGCTACACCTTC. Its translation: CASSDPKDRVVSPYGYTF.

This clone showed up just a few times. Other DNA sequences from this sample encode an identical CDR3 as well. V is TRBV25-1 and J is TRBJ1-2, with D tentatively TRBD1 (5 bases). The CDR3 length is 13 residues. Germline assignment: CDR1 MGHDK and CDR2 SYGVNS. V lost 5 bases to trimming and J lost 7 bases, with 14 bases between them. The CDR3 bases are TGTGCCAGCAGTCCCCGTGGGGGGTCTGGCTACACCTTC. Protein product: CASSPRGGSGYTF.

This clone occurred once. The CDR3 DNA reads as TGCGCCAGCAGCTTGGTCCAGGATAGGTTTAACTATGGCTACACCTTC. Translated: CASSLVQDRFNYGYTF. The chain carries TRBV5-1 and TRBJ1-2, with D hard to call. The CDR3 totals 16 residues. V was shortened by 0 bases and J by 1 base, with 13 bases between the two germline ends. Germline lookup yields CDR1 SGHRS and CDR2 YFSETQ. Complete variable domain (other parts from reference TRBV5-1 and TRBJ1-2): KAGVTQTPRYLIKTRGQQVTLSCSPISGHRSVSWYQQTPGQGLQFLFEYFSETQRNKGNFPGRFSGRQFSNSRSEMNVSTLELGDSALYLCASSLVQDRFNYGYTFGSGTRLTVV.

This chain connects TRBV7-8 to TRBJ1-5; no reliable D call. V was cut by 2 bases and J by 4 bases, with 9 bases left in between. Germline-derived CDR1 and CDR2 are SGHVS and FQNEAQ. CDR3 length equals 14 residues. CDR3 sequence (DNA): TGTGCCAGCAGCTTATACAGTTCAAATCAGCCCCAGCATTTT. It is translated as CASSLYSSNQPQHF.

This sequence joins TRBV7-2 and TRBJ2-5; TRBD2 aligns across 9 bases. Germline V CDR1 and CDR2: SGHTA, FQGNSA. Trimming at V came to 0 bases and at J to 6 bases, leaving 17 bases not matched to a gene. This CDR3 contains 19 residues. Written as DNA, the CDR3 is TGTGCCAGCAGCTTAGCGTCCCGACTAGCGGCCGATTTTCGGAAGACCCAGTACTTC. Translated, it gives CASSLASRLAADFRKTQYF.

V gene TRBV7-9 combines with J gene TRBJ2-3; 8 bases fit TRBD2. The length of the CDR3 is 14 residues. J gave up 5 bases and V 5 bases, and 6 bases lay outside the gene matches. Germline V gene sequence: CDR1 SEHNR, CDR2 FQNEAQ (reference sequence). CDR3 region: CASSPRAGGDTQYF. In DNA form, the CDR3 reads TGTGCCAGCAGCCCGCGTGCGGGGGGAGATACGCAGTATTTT.

For this clone: The same CDR3 is also encoded by other DNA sequences in this sample. This sequence joins TRBV6-5 and TRBJ1-5; D may be TRBD1 (5 bases). Germline V CDR1 and CDR2: MNHEY, SVGAGI. V was shortened by 6 bases and J by 4 bases, with 10 bases between the two germline ends. This CDR3 contains 13 residues. In DNA form, the CDR3 reads TGTGCCAGCAGGGCCCAGGGAAATCAGCCCCAGCATTTT. Encoded protein: CASRAQGNQPQHF.

The gene calls are TRBV6-4 and TRBJ1-6; a possible D gene is TRBD1 (5 bases). This CDR3 region has 14 residues. The V gene's germline CDR1 is MRHNA and CDR2 SNTAGT. The V end was cut by 6 bases, the J end by 7 bases, with 13 bases between. Here the CDR3 reads CASSPGGGNSPLHF. The CDR3 coding sequence is TGTGCCAGCAGCCCAGGCGGGGGAAATTCACCCCTCCACTTT.

This clone occurred a few times. The genes are TRBV12-3 or TRBV12-4 and TRBJ2-1, with D possibly matching TRBD2 (6 bases). V was trimmed by 5 bases and J by 8 bases, leaving 10 bases between them. This CDR3 has 12 residues. This CDR3 reads CASSQSGDEQFF. The CDR3 DNA sequence: TGTGCCAGCAGTCAATCGGGAGATGAGCAGTTCTTC.